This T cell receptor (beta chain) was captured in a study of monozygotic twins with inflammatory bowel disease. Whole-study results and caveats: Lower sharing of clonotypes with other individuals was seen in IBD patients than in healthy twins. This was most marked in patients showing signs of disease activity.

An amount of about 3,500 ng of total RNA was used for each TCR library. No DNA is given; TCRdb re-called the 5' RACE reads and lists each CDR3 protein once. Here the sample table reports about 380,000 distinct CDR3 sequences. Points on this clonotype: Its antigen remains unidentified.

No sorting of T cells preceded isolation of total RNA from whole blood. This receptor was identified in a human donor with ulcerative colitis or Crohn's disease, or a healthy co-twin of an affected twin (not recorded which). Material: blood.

CDR3 amino acids: CASYPTGANVLTF. The chain combines TRBV5-6 with TRBJ2-6. The CDR3 spans 13 residues. In germline, CDR1 is SGHDT, CDR2 YYEEEE.